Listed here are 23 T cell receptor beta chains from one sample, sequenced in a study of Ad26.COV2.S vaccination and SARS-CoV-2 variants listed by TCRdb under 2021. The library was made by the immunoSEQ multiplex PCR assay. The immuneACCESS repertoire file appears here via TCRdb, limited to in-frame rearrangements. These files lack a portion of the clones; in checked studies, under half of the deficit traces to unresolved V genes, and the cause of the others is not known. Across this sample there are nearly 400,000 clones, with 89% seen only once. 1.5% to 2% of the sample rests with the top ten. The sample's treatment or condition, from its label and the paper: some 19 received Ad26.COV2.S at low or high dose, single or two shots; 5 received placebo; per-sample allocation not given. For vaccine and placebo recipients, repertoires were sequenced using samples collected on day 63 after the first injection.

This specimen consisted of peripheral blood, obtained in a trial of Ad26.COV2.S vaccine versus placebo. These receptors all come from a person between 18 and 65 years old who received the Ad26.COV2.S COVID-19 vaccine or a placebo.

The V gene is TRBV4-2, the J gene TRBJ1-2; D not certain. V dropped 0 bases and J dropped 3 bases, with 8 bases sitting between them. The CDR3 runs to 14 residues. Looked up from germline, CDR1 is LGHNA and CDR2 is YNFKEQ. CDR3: CASSQDLEDYGYTF. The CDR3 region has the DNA TGTGCCAGCAGCCAAGATCTCGAGGACTATGGCTACACCTTC.

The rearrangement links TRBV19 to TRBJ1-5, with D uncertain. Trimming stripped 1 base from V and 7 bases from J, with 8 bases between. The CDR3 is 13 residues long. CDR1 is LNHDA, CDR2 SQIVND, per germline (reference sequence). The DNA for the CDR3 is TGTGCCAGTAGTATAGTAGCCGAGCAGCCCCAGCATTTT. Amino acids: CASSIVAEQPQHF.

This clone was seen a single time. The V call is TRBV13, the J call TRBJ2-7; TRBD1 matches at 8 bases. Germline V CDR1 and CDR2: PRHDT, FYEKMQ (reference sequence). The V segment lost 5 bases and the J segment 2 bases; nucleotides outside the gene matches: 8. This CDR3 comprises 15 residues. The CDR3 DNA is TGTGCCAGCAGCGGGATAGGACAGGGAACCTACGAGCAGTACTTC. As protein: CASSGIGQGTYEQYF. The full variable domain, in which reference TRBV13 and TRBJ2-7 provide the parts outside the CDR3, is AAGVIQSPRHLIKEKRETATLKCYPIPRHDTVYWYQQGPGQDPQFLISFYEKMQSDKGSIPDRFSAQQFSDYHSELNMSSLELGDSALYFCASSGIGQGTYEQYFGPGTRLTVT.

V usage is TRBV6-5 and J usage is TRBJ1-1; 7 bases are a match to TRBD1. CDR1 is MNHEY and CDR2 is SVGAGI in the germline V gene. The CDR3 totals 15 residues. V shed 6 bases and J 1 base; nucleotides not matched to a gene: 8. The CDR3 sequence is CASSLEGDRNTEAFF. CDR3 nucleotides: TGTGCCAGCAGCCTCGAAGGGGACAGGAACACTGAAGCTTTCTTT.

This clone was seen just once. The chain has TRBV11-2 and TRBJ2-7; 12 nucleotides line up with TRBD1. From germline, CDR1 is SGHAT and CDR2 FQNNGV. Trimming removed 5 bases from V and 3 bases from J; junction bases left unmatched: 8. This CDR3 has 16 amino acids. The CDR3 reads CASSLPGTGGIYEQYF. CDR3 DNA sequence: TGTGCCAGCAGCCTCCCCGGGACAGGGGGCATCTACGAGCAGTACTTC.

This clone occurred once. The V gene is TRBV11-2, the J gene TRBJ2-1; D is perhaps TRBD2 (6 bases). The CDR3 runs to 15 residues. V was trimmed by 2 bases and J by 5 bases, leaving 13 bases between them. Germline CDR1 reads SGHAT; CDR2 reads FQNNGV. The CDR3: CASSLNRRAHNEQFF. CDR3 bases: TGTGCCAGCAGCTTAAATCGGAGGGCTCACAATGAGCAGTTCTTC.

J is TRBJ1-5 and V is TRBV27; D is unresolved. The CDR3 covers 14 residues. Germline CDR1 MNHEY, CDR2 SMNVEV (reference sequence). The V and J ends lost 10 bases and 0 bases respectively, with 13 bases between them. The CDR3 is CATSPGYSNQPQHF. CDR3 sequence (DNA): TGTGCCACCTCCCCGGGCTATAGCAATCAGCCCCAGCATTTT.

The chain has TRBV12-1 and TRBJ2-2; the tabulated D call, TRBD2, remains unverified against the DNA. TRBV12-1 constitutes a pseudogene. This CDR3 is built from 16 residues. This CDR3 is CASSHTSGIYLGELFF. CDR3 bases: TGTGCCAGCAGCCACACTAGCGGGATTTATCTCGGGGAGCTGTTTTTT.

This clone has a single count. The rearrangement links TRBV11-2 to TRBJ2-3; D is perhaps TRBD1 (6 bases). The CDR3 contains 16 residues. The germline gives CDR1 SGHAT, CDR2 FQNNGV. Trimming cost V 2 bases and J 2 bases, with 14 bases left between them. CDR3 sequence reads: CASSLSEGGLTDTQYF. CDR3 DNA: TGTGCCAGCAGCTTATCTGAAGGGGGTCTCACAGATACGCAGTATTTT.

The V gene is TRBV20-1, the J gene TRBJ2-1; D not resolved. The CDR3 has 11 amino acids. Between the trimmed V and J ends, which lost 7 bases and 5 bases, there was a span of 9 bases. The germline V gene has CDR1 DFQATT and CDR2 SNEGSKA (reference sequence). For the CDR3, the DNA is TGCAGTGGTAGGCCAAACAATGAGCAGTTCTTC. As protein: CSGRPNNEQFF.

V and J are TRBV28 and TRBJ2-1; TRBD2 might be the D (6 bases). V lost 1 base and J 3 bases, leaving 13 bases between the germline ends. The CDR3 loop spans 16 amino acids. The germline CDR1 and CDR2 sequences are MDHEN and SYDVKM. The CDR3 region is CASSLFGTSNYNEQFF. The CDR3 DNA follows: TGTGCCAGCAGTTTATTCGGGACTTCCAACTACAATGAGCAGTTCTTC.

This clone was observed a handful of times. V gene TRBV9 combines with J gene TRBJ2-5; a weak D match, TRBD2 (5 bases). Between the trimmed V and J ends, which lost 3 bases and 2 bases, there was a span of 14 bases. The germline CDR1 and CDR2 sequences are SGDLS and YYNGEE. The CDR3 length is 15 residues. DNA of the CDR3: TGTGCCAGCAGCGGACTGGGGAGCGGACAAGAGACCCAGTACTTC. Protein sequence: CASSGLGSGQETQYF.

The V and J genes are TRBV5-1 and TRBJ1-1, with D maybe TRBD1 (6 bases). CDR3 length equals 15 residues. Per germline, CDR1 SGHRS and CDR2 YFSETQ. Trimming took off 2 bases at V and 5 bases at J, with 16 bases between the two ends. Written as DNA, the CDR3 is TGCGCCAGCAGCTTCCTGGGGGGCTCGGAGACTGAAGCTTTCTTT. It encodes CASSFLGGSETEAFF.

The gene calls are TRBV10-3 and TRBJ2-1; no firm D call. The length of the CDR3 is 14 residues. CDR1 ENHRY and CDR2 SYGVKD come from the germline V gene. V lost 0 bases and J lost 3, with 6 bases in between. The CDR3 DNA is TGTGCCATCAGTGAGTCCCTAAACTACAATGAGCAGTTCTTC. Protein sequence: CAISESLNYNEQFF.

The CDR3 bases are TGTGCCAGCAGAACAGGGTCGAGTCAAGAGACCCAGTACTTC. Residues: CASRTGSSQETQYF. The chain couples TRBV6-5 to TRBJ2-5; TRBD1 might be the D (6 bases). V lost 6 bases, J lost 2 bases, and 13 bases lay in between. Germline V gives CDR1 MNHEY, CDR2 SVGAGI. This CDR3 region has 14 residues.

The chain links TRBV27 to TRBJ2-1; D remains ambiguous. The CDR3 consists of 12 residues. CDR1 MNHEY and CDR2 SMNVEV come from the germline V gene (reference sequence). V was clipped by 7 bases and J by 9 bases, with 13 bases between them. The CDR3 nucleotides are TGTGCCAGCACCCTTTCGTGGGGTGAGCAGTTCTTC. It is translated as CASTLSWGEQFF.

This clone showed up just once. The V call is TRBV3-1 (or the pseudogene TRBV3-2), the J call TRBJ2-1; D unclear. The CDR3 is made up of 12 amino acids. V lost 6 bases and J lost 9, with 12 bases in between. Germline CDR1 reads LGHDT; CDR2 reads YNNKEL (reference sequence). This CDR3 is CASSLPYGEQFF. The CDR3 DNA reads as TGTGCCAGCAGTCTTCCGTACGGTGAGCAGTTCTTC.

The CDR3 protein is CASSTLTQVGNQPQHF. Here the CDR3 DNA reads TGTGCCAGCAGTACCCTGACCCAGGTCGGCAATCAGCCCCAGCATTTT. This chain uses TRBV27 with TRBJ1-5; D gene ambiguous. Per the germline V gene, CDR1 is MNHEY and CDR2 is SMNVEV (reference sequence). V was clipped by 5 bases and J by 2 bases, with 16 bases between them. The CDR3 is made up of 16 amino acids.

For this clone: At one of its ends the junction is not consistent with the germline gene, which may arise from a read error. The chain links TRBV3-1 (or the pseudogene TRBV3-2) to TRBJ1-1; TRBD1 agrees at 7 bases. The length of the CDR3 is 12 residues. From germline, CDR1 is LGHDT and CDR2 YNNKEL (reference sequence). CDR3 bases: TGTGCCAGCAGCCAAGGACAGGGCCCGGGATGGTTT. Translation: CASSQGQGPGWF.

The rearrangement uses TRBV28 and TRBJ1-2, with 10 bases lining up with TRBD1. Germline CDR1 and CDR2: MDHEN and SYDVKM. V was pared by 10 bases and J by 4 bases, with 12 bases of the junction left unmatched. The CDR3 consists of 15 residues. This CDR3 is CATTDLGQGIYGYTF. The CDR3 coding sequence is TGTGCCACCACCGACCTGGGACAGGGGATCTATGGCTACACCTTC.

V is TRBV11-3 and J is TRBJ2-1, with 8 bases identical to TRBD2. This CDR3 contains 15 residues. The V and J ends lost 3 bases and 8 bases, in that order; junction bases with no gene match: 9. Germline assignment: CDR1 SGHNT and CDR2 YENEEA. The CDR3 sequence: CASSFDGRENDEQFF. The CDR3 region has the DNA TGTGCCAGCAGCTTTGACGGGAGGGAGAATGATGAGCAGTTCTTC. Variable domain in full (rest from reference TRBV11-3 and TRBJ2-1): EAGVVQSPRYKIIEKKQPVAFWCNPISGHNTLYWYLQNLGQGPELLIRYENEEAVDDSQLPKDRFSAERLKGVDSTLKIQPAELGDSAVYLCASSFDGRENDEQFFGPGTRLTVL.

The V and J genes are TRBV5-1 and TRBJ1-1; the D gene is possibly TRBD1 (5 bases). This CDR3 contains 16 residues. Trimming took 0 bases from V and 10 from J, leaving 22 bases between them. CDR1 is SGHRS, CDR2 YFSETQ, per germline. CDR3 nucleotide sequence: TGCGCCAGCAGCTTGGATATGTCGGGGCAGGCCGGGGGAGCTTTCTTT. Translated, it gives CASSLDMSGQAGGAFF.

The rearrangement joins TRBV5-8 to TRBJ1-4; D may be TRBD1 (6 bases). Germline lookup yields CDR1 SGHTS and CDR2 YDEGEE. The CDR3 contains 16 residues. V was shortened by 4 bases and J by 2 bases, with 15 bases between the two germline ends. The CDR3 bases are TGTGCCAGCAGCGGGGGGCGAGGTTCTACTAATGAAAAACTGTTTTTT. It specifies CASSGGRGSTNEKLFF.